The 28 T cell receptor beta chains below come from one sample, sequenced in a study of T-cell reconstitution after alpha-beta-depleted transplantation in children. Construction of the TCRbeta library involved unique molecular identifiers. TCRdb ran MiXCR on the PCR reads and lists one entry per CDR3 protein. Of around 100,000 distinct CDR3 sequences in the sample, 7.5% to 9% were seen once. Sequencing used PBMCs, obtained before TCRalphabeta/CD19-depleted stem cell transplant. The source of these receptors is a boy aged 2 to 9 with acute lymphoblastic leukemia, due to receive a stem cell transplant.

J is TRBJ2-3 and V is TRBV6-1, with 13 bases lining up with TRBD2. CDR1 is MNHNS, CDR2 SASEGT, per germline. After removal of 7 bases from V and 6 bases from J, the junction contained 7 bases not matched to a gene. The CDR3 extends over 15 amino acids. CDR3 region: CASTRTSGGADTQYF. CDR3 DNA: TGTGCCAGCACCCGGACTAGCGGGGGAGCGGATACGCAGTATTTT.

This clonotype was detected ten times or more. The CDR3 nucleotides are TGCGCCAGCTCCATAGGGGGGCCCTACGAGCAGTACTTC. As protein: CASSIGGPYEQYF. V usage is TRBV5-1 and J usage is TRBJ2-7; TRBD1 or TRBD2 may be the D gene (6 bases each). Trimming left V 7 bases short and J 2 bases short, with 13 bases between. Germline values: CDR1 SGHRS, CDR2 YFSETQ. The CDR3 is made up of 13 amino acids.

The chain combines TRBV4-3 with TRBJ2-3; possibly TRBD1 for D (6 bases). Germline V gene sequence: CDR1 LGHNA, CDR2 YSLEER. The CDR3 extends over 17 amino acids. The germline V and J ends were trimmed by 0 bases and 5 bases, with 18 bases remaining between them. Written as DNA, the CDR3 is TGCGCCAGCAGCCAAGATCGGCCAGGGGCGGAAAGAGATACGCAGTATTTT. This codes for CASSQDRPGAERDTQYF.

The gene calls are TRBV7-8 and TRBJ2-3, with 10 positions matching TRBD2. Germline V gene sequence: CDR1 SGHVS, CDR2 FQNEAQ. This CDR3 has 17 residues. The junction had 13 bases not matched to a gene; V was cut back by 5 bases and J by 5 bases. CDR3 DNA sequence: TGTGCCAGCAGCGAGTATCGTAGCGGGGGGCCGAAAGATACGCAGTATTTT. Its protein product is CASSEYRSGGPKDTQYF.

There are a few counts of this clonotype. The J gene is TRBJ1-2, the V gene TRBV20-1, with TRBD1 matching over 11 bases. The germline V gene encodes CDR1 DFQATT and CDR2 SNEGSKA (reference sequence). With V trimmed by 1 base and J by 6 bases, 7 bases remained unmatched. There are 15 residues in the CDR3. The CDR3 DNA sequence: TGCAGTGCTAGAGTCCCGGACAGGGGGCGCGATGGCTACACCTTC. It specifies CSARVPDRGRDGYTF.

CDR3 in DNA: TGTGCAAGTCGCACAGGTTTAGCACCCCTAGCCAAAAACATTCAGTACTTC. Its translation: CASRTGLAPLAKNIQYF. This chain uses TRBV12-2 with TRBJ2-4; TRBD1 is the table's D call, not checked against the DNA. TRBV12-2 constitutes a pseudogene. This CDR3 comprises 17 residues.

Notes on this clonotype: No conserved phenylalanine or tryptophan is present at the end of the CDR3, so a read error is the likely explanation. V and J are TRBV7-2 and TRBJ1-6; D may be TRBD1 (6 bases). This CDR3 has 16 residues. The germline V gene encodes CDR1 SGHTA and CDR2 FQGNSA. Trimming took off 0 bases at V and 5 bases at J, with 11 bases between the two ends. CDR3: CASSLAGAVDNSPLHL. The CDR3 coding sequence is TGTGCCAGCAGCTTAGCGGGGGCAGTAGATAATTCACCCCTCCACCTT.

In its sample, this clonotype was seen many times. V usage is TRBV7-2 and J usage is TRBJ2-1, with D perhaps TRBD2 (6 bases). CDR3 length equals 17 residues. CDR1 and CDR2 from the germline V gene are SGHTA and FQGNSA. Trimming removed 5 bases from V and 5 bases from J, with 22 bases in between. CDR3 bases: TGTGCCAGCAGCCTCACTTTCGGGGGTCGCACGGACAATGAGCAGTTCTTC. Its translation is CASSLTFGGRTDNEQFF. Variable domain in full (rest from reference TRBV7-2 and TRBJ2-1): GAGVSQSPSNKVTEKGKDVELRCDPISGHTALYWYRQSLGQGLEFLIYFQGNSAPDKSGLPSDRFSAERTGGSVSTLTIQRTQQEDSAVYLCASSLTFGGRTDNEQFFGPGTRLTVL.

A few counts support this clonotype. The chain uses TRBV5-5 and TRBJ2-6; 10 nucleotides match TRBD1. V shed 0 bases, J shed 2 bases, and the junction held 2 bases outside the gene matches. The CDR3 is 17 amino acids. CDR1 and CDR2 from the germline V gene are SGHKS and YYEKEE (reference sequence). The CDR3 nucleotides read TGTGCCAGCAGCTTGGACGGGACAGGGGCTGGGGCCAACGTCCTGACTTTC. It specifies CASSLDGTGAGANVLTF.

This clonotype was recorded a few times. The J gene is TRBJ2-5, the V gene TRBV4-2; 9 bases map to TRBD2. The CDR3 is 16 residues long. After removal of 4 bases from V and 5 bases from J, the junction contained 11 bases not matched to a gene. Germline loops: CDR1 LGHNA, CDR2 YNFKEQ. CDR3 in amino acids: CASSPRTSEKWETQYF. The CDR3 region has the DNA TGTGCCAGCAGCCCCAGGACTAGCGAGAAGTGGGAGACCCAGTACTTC.

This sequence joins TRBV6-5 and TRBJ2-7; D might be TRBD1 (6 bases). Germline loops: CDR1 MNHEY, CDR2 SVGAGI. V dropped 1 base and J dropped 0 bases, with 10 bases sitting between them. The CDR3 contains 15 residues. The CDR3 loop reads CASSYLGQNSYEQYF. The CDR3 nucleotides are TGTGCCAGCAGTTACTTAGGACAGAACTCCTACGAGCAGTACTTC.

Written as DNA, the CDR3 is TGTGCCAGCAGTGAATGGGGGGGGTACACAGATACGCAGTATTTT. Protein: CASSEWGGYTDTQYF. The V call is TRBV2, the J call TRBJ2-3; 7 positions agree with TRBD2. This CDR3 comprises 15 residues. Germline CDR1 SNHLY, CDR2 FYNNEI. The V segment lost 2 bases and the J segment 2 bases; nucleotides outside the gene matches: 4.

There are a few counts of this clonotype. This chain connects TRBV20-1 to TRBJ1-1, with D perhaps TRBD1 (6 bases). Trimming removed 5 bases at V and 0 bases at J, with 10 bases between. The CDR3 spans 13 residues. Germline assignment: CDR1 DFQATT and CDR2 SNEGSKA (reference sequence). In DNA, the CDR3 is TGCAGTGCTCCAAGGGGGGTGAACACTGAAGCTTTCTTT. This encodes CSAPRGVNTEAFF.

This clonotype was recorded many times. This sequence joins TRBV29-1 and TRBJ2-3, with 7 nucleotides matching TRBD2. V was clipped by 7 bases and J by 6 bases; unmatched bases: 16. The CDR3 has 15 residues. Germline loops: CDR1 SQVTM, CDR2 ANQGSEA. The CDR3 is CSGSRLAGERDTQYF. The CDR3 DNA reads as TGCAGCGGTTCGAGGTTGGCGGGGGAACGGGATACGCAGTATTTT.

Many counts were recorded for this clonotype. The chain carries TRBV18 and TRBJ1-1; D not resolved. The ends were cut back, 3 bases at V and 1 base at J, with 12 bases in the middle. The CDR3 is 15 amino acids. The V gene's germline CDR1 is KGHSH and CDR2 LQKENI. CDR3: CASSPFPDPNTEAFF. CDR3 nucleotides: TGTGCCAGCTCACCGTTCCCCGATCCGAACACTGAAGCTTTCTTT. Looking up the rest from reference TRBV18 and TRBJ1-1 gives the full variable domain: NAGVMQNPRHLVRRRGQEARLRCSPMKGHSHVYWYRQLPEEGLKFMVYLQKENIIDESGMPKERFSAEFPKEGPSILRIQQVVRGDSAAYFCASSPFPDPNTEAFFGQGTRLTVV.

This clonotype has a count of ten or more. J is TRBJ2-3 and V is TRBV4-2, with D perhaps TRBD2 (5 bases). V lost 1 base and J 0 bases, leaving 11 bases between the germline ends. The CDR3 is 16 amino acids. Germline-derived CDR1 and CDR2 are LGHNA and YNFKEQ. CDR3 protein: CASSQVRGGSTDTQYF. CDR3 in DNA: TGTGCCAGCAGCCAAGTGAGAGGCGGGAGCACAGATACGCAGTATTTT.

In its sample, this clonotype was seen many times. The CDR3 sequence: CASSVDLSGRGNTIYF. The CDR3 coding sequence is TGTGCCAGCAGCGTAGACTTAAGTGGGCGGGGAAACACCATATATTTT. The chain uses TRBV9 and TRBJ1-3; no firm D call. V dropped 0 bases and J dropped 4 bases, with 14 bases sitting between them. The V gene's germline CDR1 is SGDLS and CDR2 YYNGEE. This CDR3 has 16 residues.

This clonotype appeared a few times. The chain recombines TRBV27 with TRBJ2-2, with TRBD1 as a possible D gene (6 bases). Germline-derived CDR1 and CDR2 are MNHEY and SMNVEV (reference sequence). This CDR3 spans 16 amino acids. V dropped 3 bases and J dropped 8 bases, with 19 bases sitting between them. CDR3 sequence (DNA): TGTGCCAGCAGTTTGTATTTTAAGGGGGAAGTGGGGGAGCTGTTTTTT. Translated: CASSLYFKGEVGELFF.

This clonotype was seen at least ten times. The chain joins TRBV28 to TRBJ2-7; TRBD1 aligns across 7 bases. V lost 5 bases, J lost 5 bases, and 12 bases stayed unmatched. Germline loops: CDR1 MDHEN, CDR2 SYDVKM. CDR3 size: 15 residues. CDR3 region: CASSTTGDSGNEQYF. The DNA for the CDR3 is TGTGCCAGCAGTACCACAGGGGACAGTGGGAACGAGCAGTACTTC.

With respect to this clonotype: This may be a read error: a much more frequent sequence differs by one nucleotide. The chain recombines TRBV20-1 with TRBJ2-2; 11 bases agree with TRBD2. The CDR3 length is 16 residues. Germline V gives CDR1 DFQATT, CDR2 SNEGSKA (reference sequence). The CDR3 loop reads CSAERLAGPNTWELFF. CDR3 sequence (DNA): TGCAGTGCCGAACGACTAGCGGGGCCCAACACCTGGGAGCTGTTTTTT.

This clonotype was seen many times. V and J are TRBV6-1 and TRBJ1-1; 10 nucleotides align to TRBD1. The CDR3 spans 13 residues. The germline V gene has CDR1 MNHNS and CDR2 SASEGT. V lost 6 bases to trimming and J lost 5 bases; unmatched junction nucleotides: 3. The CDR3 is CASSRGQGTEAFF. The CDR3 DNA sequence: TGTGCCAGCAGCCGGGGACAGGGGACTGAAGCTTTCTTT.

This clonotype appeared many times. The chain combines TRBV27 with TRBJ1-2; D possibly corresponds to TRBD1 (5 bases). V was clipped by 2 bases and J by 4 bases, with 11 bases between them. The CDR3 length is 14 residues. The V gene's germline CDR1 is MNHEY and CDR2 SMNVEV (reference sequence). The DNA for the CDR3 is TGTGCCAGCAGTTTAGAGGCCGGGGGCTATGGCTACACCTTC. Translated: CASSLEAGGYGYTF.

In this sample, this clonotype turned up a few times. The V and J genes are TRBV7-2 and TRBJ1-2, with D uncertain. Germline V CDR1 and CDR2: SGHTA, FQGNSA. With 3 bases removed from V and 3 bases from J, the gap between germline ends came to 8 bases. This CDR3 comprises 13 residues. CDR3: CASSLDLYYGYTF. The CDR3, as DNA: TGTGCCAGCAGCTTGGACCTTTACTATGGCTACACCTTC.

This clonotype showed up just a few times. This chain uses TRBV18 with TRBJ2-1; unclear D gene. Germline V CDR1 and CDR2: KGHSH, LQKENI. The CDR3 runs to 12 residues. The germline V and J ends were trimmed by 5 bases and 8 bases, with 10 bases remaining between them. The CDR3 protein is CASSASRDEQFF. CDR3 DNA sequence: TGTGCCAGCTCAGCCAGTAGGGATGAGCAGTTCTTC.

The chain's CDR3 is CASSLGVGQGGEQYF. CDR3 DNA: TGTGCCAGCAGCTTAGGGGTAGGGCAGGGAGGCGAGCAGTACTTC. The chain is built from TRBV7-8 and TRBJ2-7; a possible D gene is TRBD2 (6 bases). CDR3 length equals 15 residues. Germline CDR1 and CDR2: SGHVS and FQNEAQ. V lost 1 base to trimming and J lost 6 bases, with 16 bases between them. The full variable domain, with the rest looked up from reference TRBV7-8 and TRBJ2-7, is GAGVSQSPRYKVAKRGQDVALRCDPISGHVSLFWYQQALGQGPEFLTYFQNEAQLDKSGLPSDRFFAERPEGSVSTLKIQRTQQEDSAVYLCASSLGVGQGGEQYFGPGTRLTVT.

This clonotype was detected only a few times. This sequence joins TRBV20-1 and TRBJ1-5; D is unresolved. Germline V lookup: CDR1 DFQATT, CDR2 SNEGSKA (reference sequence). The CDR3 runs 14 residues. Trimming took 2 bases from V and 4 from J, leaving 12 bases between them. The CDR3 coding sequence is TGCAGTGCTAGAACCCCGGGCCTTAATCAGCCCCAGCATTTT. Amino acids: CSARTPGLNQPQHF.

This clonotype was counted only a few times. This CDR3 reads CSAGYGGVNEQFF. The CDR3 region has the DNA TGCAGTGCTGGATACGGGGGGGTGAATGAGCAGTTCTTC. The chain links TRBV20-1 to TRBJ2-1, with 8 bases fitting TRBD2. The V and J ends lost 5 bases and 7 bases, in that order; junction bases with no gene match: 7. CDR3 size: 13 residues. Looked up from germline, CDR1 is DFQATT and CDR2 is SNEGSKA (reference sequence).

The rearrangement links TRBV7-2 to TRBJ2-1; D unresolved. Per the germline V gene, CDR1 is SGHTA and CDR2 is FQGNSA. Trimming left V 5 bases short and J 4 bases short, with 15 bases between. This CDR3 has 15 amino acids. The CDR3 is CASSPLSRGYNEQFF. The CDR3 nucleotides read TGTGCCAGCAGCCCCCTTTCTCGCGGATACAATGAGCAGTTCTTC.